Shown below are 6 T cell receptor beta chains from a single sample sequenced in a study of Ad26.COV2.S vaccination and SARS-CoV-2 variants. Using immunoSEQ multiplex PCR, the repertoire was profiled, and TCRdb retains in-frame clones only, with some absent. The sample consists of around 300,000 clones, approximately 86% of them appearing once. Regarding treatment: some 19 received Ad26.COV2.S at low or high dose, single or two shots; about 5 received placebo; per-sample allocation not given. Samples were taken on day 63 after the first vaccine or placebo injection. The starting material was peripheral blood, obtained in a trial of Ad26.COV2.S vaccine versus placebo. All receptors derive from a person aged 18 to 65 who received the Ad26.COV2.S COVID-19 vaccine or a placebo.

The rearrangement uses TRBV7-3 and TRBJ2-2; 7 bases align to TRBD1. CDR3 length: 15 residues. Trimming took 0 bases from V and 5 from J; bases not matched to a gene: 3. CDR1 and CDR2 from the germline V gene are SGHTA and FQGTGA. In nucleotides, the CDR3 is TGTGCCAGCAGCTTAACAGGGGGCTGGACCGGGGAGCTGTTTTTT. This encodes CASSLTGGWTGELFF. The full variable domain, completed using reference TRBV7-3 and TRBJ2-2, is GAGVSQTPSNKVTEKGKYVELRCDPISGHTALYWYRQSLGQGPEFLIYFQGTGAADDSGLPNDRFFAVRPEGSVSTLKIQRTERGDSAVYLCASSLTGGWTGELFFGEGSRLTVL.

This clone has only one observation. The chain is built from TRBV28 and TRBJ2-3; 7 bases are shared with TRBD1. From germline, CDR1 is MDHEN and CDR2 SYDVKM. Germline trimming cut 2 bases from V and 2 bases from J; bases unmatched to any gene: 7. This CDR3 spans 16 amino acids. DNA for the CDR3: TGTGCCAGCAGTTTAGTCGGGACAGCACTCACAGATACGCAGTATTTT. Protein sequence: CASSLVGTALTDTQYF.

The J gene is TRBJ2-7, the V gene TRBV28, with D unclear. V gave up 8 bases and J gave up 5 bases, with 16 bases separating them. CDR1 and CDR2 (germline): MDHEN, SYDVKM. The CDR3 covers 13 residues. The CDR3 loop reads CASLSRLDDEQYF. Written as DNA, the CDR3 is TGTGCCAGCCTATCCCGGCTTGACGACGAGCAGTACTTC.

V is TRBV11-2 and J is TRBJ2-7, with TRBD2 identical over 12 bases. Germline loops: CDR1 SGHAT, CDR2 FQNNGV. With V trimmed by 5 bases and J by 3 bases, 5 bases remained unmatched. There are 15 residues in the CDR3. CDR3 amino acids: CASSPRTSGVYEQYF. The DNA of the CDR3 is TGTGCCAGCAGCCCCCGGACTAGCGGGGTCTACGAGCAGTACTTC.

The CDR3 bases are TGTGCCAGCAGCTTCGTAGCGGGGGAAAAAGAAGAGACCCAGTACTTC. As protein: CASSFVAGEKEETQYF. This chain links TRBV7-2 with TRBJ2-5; TRBD2 matches at 9 bases. V shed 3 bases, J shed 3 bases, and the junction held 8 bases outside the gene matches. The CDR3 length is 16 residues. CDR1 and CDR2 (germline): SGHTA, FQGNSA.

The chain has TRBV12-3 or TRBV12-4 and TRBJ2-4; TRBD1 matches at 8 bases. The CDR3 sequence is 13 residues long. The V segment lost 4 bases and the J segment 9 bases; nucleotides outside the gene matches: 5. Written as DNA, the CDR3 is TGTGCCAGCAGTTGGGACAGGAGGGGCATTCAGTACTTC. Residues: CASSWDRRGIQYF.